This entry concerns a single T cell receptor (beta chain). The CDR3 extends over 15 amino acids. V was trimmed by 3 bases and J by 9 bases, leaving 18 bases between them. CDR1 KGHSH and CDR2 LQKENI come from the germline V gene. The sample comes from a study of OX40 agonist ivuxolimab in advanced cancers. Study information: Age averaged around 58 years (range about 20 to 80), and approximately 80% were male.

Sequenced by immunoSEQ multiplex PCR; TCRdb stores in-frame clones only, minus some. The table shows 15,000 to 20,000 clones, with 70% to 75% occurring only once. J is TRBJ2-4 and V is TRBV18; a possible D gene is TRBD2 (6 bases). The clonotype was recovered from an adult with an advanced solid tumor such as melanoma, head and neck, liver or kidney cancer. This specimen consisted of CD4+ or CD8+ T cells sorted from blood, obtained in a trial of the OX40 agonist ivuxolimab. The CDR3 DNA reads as TGTGCCAGCTCACCCCCGGCTAGCGACTTAGGCATTCAGTACTTC. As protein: CASSPPASDLGIQYF.